This T cell receptor (beta chain) was recorded in a study of CD8 T cells in ankylosing spondylitis. This clonotype was counted at least ten times. Germline values: CDR1 SGHRS, CDR2 YFSETQ. This CDR3 has 13 residues. With 4 bases removed from V and 0 bases from J, the gap between germline ends came to 8 bases. TCRdb fed the 5' RACE reads into MiXCR, producing one record per CDR3 protein. The profile shows 150,000 to 200,000 distinct CDR3 sequences, 13% of them singletons. The chain combines TRBV5-1 with TRBJ2-7; a possible D gene is TRBD2 (6 bases). This TCR was recovered from a female donor with ankylosing spondylitis or in good health (not recorded which). Sequencing was done on a sample of blood, either unsorted or a sorted T cell fraction (not recorded which). The CDR3 is CASSAGSSYEQYF. For the CDR3, the DNA is TGCGCCAGCAGCGCGGGGAGCTCCTACGAGCAGTACTTC. Looking up the rest from reference TRBV5-1 and TRBJ2-7 gives the full variable domain: KAGVTQTPRYLIKTRGQQVTLSCSPISGHRSVSWYQQTPGQGLQFLFEYFSETQRNKGNFPGRFSGRQFSNSRSEMNVSTLELGDSALYLCASSAGSSYEQYFGPGTRLTVT.